This T cell receptor (beta chain) is drawn from a study of cytomegalovirus exposure and HLA in healthy donors. Findings and limits, study-wide: Reported performance of the classifier showed diagnosis of cytomegalovirus status with high specificity and sensitivity.

PCR involved 60 Vbeta and 13 Jbeta primers. Clones were read by immunoSEQ multiplex PCR, and TCRdb kept only the in-frame ones, dropping some. The sample includes just over 150,000 clones, around three quarters of them seen just once. Germline lookup yields CDR1 SGHDN and CDR2 FVKESK. The V and J ends lost 5 bases and 3 bases, in that order; junction bases with no gene match: 8. The CDR3 is 15 residues long. In regard to this clone: Its antigen remains unidentified.

Sequenced: PBMCs. The source is a woman aged 40 to 50 in good health and CMV-seronegative. This rearrangement joins TRBV14 to TRBJ2-7, with 9 positions matching TRBD1. The CDR3 sequence: CASSTGGTGHYEQYF. The CDR3, as DNA: TGTGCCAGCAGCACCGGGGGGACAGGGCACTACGAGCAGTACTTC. Full variable domain (outside the CDR3, taken from reference TRBV14 and TRBJ2-7): EAGVTQFPSHSVIEKGQTVTLRCDPISGHDNLYWYRRVMGKEIKFLLHFVKESKQDESGMPNNRFLAERTGGTYSTLKVQPAELEDSGVYFCASSTGGTGHYEQYFGPGTRLTVT.